These T cell receptor beta chains were read from a single sample in a study of T cells in Graves' hyperthyroidism and ophthalmopathy. Using its own MiXCR run on the multiplex PCR reads, TCRdb lists one record per CDR3 protein. The sample has approximately 610,000 distinct CDR3 sequences; roughly 14% are singletons. Sequencing was done on a sample of blood. The source is a woman between 40 and 50 years old with Graves' ophthalmopathy. CDR3s include the opening cysteine and the closing phenylalanine or tryptophan. A D gene is named only where the DNA matches it firmly. Only part of the rows carry a size: once, few, many, or a class if the clone is expanded.

v_call,d_call,j_call,clone_size,cdr3_aa,cdr3_nt
TRBV6-1,NA,TRBJ1-2,NA,CASSFTGSGYTF,TGTGCCAGCAGCTTCACAGGGTCTGGCTACACCTTC
TRBV12-3/TRBV12-4,NA,TRBJ1-5,many,CASVGQGRDQPQHF,TGTGCCAGCGTGGGGCAGGGACGAGATCAGCCCCAGCATTTT
TRBV5-1,NA,TRBJ1-1,NA,CASSLEEGRTEAFF,TGCGCCAGCAGCTTGGAGGAGGGTCGGACTGAAGCTTTCTTT
TRBV7-8,NA,TRBJ1-1,many,CASSLEGNWGRAFF,TGTGCCAGCAGCTTAGAGGGAAACTGGGGCCGAGCTTTCTTT
TRBV27,TRBD1,TRBJ2-6,many,CASSLSYGDRGIPGANVLTF,TGTGCCAGCAGTTTGTCTTACGGGGACAGGGGTATTCCTGGGGCCAACGTCCTGACTTTC
TRBV11-2,NA,TRBJ2-1,few,CASSSIPNNEQFF,TGTGCCAGCAGCTCCATCCCTAACAATGAGCAGTTCTTC
TRBV20-1,NA,TRBJ1-1,many,CSARDIQDLNTEAFF,TGCAGTGCTAGAGATATTCAGGATTTGAACACTGAAGCTTTCTTT
TRBV11-2,TRBD2,TRBJ2-5,NA,CASSRIAGQETQYF,TGTGCCAGCAGCCGCATAGCGGGTCAAGAGACCCAGTACTTC
TRBV28,TRBD1,TRBJ1-1,NA,CASSLSGLSDRNEAFF,TGTGCCAGCAGTTTATCGGGACTTTCGGACAGGAATGAAGCTTTCTTT
TRBV20-1,TRBD1,TRBJ2-7,many,CSARPGTGDEQYF,TGCAGTGCTAGGCCCGGGACAGGGGACGAGCAGTACTTC
TRBV19,NA,TRBJ2-2,many,CASSIQGRTGELFF,TGTGCCAGTAGTATCCAGGGGAGAACAGGGGAGCTGTTTTTT
TRBV28,NA,TRBJ1-5,NA,CASIARGRYSNQPQHF,TGTGCCAGCATTGCTAGGGGTCGGTATAGCAATCAGCCCCAGCATTTT
TRBV20-1,NA,TRBJ2-7,many,CSATPSGEQYF,TGCAGTGCTACTCCGTCGGGGGAGCAGTACTTC
TRBV6-1,TRBD1,TRBJ1-2,many,CASQGGSGGYTF,TGTGCCAGCCAGGGGGGTTCCGGAGGCTACACCTTC
TRBV28,TRBD1,TRBJ1-6,many,CASSPGTAHSPLHF,TGTGCCAGCAGCCCCGGGACAGCCCATTCACCCCTCCACTTT
TRBV12-3/TRBV12-4,TRBD1,TRBJ2-2,many,CASSSLETGGSRELFF,TGTGCCAGCAGTTCCCTTGAGACAGGGGGGTCCCGGGAGCTGTTTTTT
TRBV2,TRBD2,TRBJ2-5,many,CASSASLGLAGGRETQYF,TGTGCCAGCAGTGCTTCTTTAGGACTAGCGGGAGGGCGAGAGACCCAGTACTTC
TRBV6-2/TRBV6-3,NA,TRBJ1-5,many,CASRRGKYSNQPQHF,TGTGCCAGCAGAAGGGGGAAATATAGCAATCAGCCCCAGCATTTT
TRBV29-1,NA,TRBJ2-7,many,CSVGQPSYEQYF,TGCAGCGTTGGGCAACCCTCCTACGAGCAGTACTTC
TRBV24-1,NA,TRBJ2-2,many,CATSERQTTVTGELFF,TGTGCCACCAGTGAACGGCAGACCACTGTCACCGGGGAGCTGTTTTTT
TRBV19,TRBD1,TRBJ2-5,many,CASSEDRDREETQYF,TGTGCCAGTAGTGAGGACCGGGACAGGGAAGAGACCCAGTACTTC
TRBV4-1,NA,TRBJ1-1,many,CASSLSERDTEAFF,TGCGCCAGCAGCCTCTCGGAGAGGGACACTGAAGCTTTCTTT
TRBV28,TRBD1,TRBJ1-2,many,CASSIKGAGYGYTF,TGTGCCAGCAGTATCAAGGGGGCTGGCTATGGCTACACCTTC
TRBV10-3,TRBD1,TRBJ2-2,many,CAISEGAGGTGELFF,TGTGCCATCAGTGAAGGGGCAGGGGGTACCGGGGAGCTGTTTTTT
TRBV6-2/TRBV6-3,NA,TRBJ2-7,NA,CASSFRANSYEQYF,TGTGCCAGCAGTTTCCGGGCTAACTCCTACGAGCAGTACTTC
TRBV7-2,NA,TRBJ1-1,many,CASSRTPSPSAFF,TGTGCCAGCAGCCGGACCCCCTCTCCCTCTGCTTTCTTT
TRBV10-3,TRBD2,TRBJ2-1,many,CAISEGAGVTYNEQFF,TGTGCCATCAGTGAAGGAGCGGGAGTAACTTACAATGAGCAGTTCTTC
TRBV10-3,NA,TRBJ1-5,many,CAISDWENQPQHF,TGTGCCATCAGTGATTGGGAAAATCAGCCCCAGCATTTT
TRBV28,TRBD1,TRBJ2-5,NA,CASSLPGTGGYETQYF,TGTGCCAGCAGTTTACCCGGGACAGGGGGCTATGAGACCCAGTACTTC
TRBV30,NA,TRBJ2-5,many,CAWSKQGETQYF,TGTGCCTGGAGTAAACAGGGAGAGACCCAGTACTTC
TRBV29-1,TRBD1,TRBJ1-2,many,CSVWGQHYGYTF,TGCAGCGTTTGGGGACAGCACTATGGCTACACCTTC
TRBV19,NA,TRBJ2-2,many,CASSISSGGELFF,TGTGCCAGTAGTATCTCCAGCGGCGGGGAGCTGTTTTTT
TRBV12-3/TRBV12-4,NA,TRBJ1-6,many,CASSSTDSPLHF,TGTGCCAGCAGCTCGACCGATTCACCCCTCCACTTT
TRBV12-3/TRBV12-4,TRBD2,TRBJ2-7,many,CASTLGLAGYEQYF,TGTGCCAGCACCTTGGGACTAGCGGGCTACGAGCAGTACTTC
TRBV9,NA,TRBJ1-6,NA,CASSVGQDNSPLHF,TGTGCCAGCAGCGTAGGACAGGATAATTCACCCCTCCACTTT
TRBV28,NA,TRBJ2-7,few,CASGGSSSYEQYF,TGTGCCAGCGGGGGTTCCTCCAGCTACGAGCAGTACTTC
TRBV11-2,NA,TRBJ2-7,many,CASSLGRTKSYEQYF,TGTGCCAGCAGCTTAGGGAGGACTAAGTCCTACGAGCAGTACTTC
TRBV10-3,TRBD1,TRBJ1-3,many,CAIGQGAGNTIYF,TGTGCCATCGGACAGGGGGCTGGAAACACCATATATTTT
TRBV20-1,NA,TRBJ2-7,many,CSATVLSSVSYEQYF,TGCAGTGCGACAGTGCTCTCTAGCGTCTCCTACGAGCAGTACTTC
TRBV30,NA,TRBJ1-2,NA,CAWSVWAGEGNGYTF,TGTGCCTGGAGTGTTTGGGCAGGGGAAGGGAATGGCTACACCTTC
TRBV29-1,NA,TRBJ1-3,NA,CSVGKDSLSGNTIYF,TGCAGCGTTGGAAAGGACAGCCTCTCTGGAAACACCATATATTTT
TRBV5-1,NA,TRBJ2-5,few,CASSPGRVTGLGETQYF,TGCGCCAGCAGCCCGGGCCGGGTGACGGGCTTGGGTGAGACCCAGTACTTC
TRBV19,TRBD1,TRBJ1-1,many,CASRPRQGGGTEAFF,TGTGCCAGTAGGCCCCGACAGGGTGGGGGCACTGAAGCTTTCTTT